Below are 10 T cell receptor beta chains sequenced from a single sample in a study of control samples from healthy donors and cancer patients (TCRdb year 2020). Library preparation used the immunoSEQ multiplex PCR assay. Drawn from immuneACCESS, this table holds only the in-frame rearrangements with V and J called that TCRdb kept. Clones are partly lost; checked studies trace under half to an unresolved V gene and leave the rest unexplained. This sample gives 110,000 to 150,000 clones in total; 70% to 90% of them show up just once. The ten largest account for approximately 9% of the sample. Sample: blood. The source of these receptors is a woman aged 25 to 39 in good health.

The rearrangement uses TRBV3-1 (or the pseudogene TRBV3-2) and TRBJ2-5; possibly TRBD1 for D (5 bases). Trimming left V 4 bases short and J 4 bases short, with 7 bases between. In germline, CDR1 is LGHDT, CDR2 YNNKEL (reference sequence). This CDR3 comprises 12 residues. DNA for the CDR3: TGTGCCAGCAGCCTTCAGGGAGAGACCCAGTACTTC. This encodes CASSLQGETQYF.

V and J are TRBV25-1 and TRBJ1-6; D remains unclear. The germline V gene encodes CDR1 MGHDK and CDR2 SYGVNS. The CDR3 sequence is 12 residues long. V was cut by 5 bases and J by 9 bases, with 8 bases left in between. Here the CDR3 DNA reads TGTGCCAGCAGTTTTAGCAGTTCACCCCTCCACTTT. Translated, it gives CASSFSSSPLHF.

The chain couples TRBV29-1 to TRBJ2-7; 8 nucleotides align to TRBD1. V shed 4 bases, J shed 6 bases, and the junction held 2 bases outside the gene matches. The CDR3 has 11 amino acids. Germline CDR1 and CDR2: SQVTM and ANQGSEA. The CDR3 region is CSVGRGPEQYF. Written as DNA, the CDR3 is TGCAGCGTTGGCAGGGGGCCCGAGCAGTACTTC.

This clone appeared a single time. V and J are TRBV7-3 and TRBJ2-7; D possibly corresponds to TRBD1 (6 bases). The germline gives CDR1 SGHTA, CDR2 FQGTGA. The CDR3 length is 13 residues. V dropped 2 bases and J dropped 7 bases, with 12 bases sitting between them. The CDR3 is CASSLLKGGEQYF. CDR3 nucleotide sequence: TGTGCCAGCAGCTTATTGAAAGGGGGAGAGCAGTACTTC.

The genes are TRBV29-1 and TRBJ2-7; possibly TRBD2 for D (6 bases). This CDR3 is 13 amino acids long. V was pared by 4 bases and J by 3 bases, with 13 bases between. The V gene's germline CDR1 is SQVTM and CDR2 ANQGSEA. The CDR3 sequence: CSVAEGVFYEQYF. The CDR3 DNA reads TGCAGCGTTGCGGAGGGAGTGTTCTACGAGCAGTACTTC.

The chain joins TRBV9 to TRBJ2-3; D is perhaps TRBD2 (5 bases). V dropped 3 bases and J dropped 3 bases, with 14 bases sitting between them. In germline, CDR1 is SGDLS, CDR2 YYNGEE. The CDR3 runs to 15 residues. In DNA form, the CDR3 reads TGTGCCAGCAGCGACCCCGGGGAGAGGACAGATACGCAGTATTTT. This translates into CASSDPGERTDTQYF.

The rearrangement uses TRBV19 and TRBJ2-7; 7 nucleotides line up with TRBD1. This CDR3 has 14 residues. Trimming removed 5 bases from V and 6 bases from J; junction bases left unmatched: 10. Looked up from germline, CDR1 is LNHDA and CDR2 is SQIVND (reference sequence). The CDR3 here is CASSYDRDVGEQYF. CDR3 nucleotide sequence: TGTGCCAGTAGTTACGACAGGGATGTCGGCGAGCAGTACTTC. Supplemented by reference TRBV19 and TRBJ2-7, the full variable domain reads DGGITQSPKYLFRKEGQNVTLSCEQNLNHDAMYWYRQDPGQGLRLIYYSQIVNDFQKGDIAEGYSVSREKKESFPLTVTSAQKNPTAFYLCASSYDRDVGEQYFGPGTRLTVT.

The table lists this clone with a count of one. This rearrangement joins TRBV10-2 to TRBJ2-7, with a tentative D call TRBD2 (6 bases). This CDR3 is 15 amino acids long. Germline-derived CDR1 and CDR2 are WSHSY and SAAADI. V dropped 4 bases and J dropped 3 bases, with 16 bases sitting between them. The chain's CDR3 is CASSGTSDYNYEQYF. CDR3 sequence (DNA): TGCGCCAGCAGTGGAACGTCGGACTACAACTACGAGCAGTACTTC.

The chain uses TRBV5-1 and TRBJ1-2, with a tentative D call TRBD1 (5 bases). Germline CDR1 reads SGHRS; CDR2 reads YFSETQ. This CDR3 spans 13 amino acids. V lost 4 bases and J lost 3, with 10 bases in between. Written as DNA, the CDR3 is TGCGCCAGCAGCGTCCAGGGCGACTATGGCTACACCTTC. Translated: CASSVQGDYGYTF.

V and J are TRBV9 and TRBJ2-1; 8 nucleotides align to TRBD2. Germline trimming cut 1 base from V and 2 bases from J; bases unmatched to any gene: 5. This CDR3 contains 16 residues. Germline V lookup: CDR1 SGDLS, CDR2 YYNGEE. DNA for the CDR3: TGTGCCAGCAGCGTACTGAGCGGGAGCCCCTACAATGAGCAGTTCTTC. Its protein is CASSVLSGSPYNEQFF.